Detailed here is one T cell receptor (beta chain). Clones were sequenced by immunoSEQ multiplex PCR, and TCRdb holds only the in-frame ones, with some missing. The data contain more than 900,000 clones, around 78% of them singletons. This sample was taken from a study of shared clonotypes between healthy human individuals. The CDR3 extends over 14 amino acids. Trimming took 1 base from V and 6 from J; bases not matched to a gene: 6. The germline V gene encodes CDR1 SEHNR and CDR2 FQNEAQ (reference sequence). Recent vaccinations or acute infections were absent in the healthy HIV-negative adult donors. All of the donors resided in Nashville, Tennessee, and each was a Caucasian adult. Splitting of CD4+ cells produced CD45RA+ naive and CD45RA-negative memory subsets.

The chain is built from TRBV7-9 and TRBJ2-7; TRBD2 matches at 7 bases. Material: memory CD4+ T cells from PBMCs. Sample subset: CD45RA-negative fraction. The TCR comes from a man aged 18 to 29 in good health. Some clones in this sample may be carry-over from other donors' samples. The CDR3 bases are TGTGCCAGCAGCTTAGTCGGGGGGTCTGGCGAGCAGTACTTC. It specifies CASSLVGGSGEQYF.